The 7 T cell receptor beta chains listed next were all sequenced from one sample in a study of blood T cell repertoires in COVID-19. Here immunoSEQ multiplex PCR was the method, and the copy in TCRdb shows in-frame clones only, minus some. In the table there are 350,000 to 450,000 clones, approximately 91% of which are singletons. Input material: PBMCs or T cells enriched from blood (not recorded which). The source of these receptors is a woman aged 18-35 years who had been exposed to COVID-19.

The chain combines TRBV10-3 with TRBJ2-1, with D maybe TRBD2 (5 bases). The CDR3 length is 15 residues. The V end lost 2 bases, the J end lost 7 bases, and 15 bases lay between the germline ends. CDR1 is ENHRY and CDR2 is SYGVKD in the germline V gene. The DNA of the CDR3 is TGTGCCATCAGTGAGATTTCCGGTCGGGGAAATGAGCAGTTCTTC. It yields the protein CAISEISGRGNEQFF.

The chain has TRBV6-5 and TRBJ2-7, with D maybe TRBD2 (6 bases). V lost 7 bases and J 4 bases, leaving 14 bases between the germline ends. Germline V gene data show CDR1 as MNHEY and CDR2 as SVGAGI. There are 13 residues in the CDR3. CDR3 bases: TGTGCCAGCATGGGCGGGACCCTATACGAGCAGTACTTC. Translation gives CASMGGTLYEQYF.

The rearrangement uses TRBV13 and TRBJ1-2, with 11 positions matching TRBD1. Trimming took 4 bases from V and 5 from J; bases not matched to a gene: 6. The CDR3 has 15 residues. Germline CDR1 PRHDT, CDR2 FYEKMQ (reference sequence). The CDR3 sequence: CASSSGQGATYGYTF. CDR3 nucleotides: TGTGCCAGCAGCTCCGGACAGGGGGCAACGTATGGCTACACCTTC.

The chain joins TRBV7-8 to TRBJ1-1, with a tentative D call TRBD1 (6 bases). V was trimmed by 3 bases and J by 1 base, leaving 15 bases between them. Germline assignment: CDR1 SGHVS and CDR2 FQNEAQ. The CDR3 contains 16 residues. In DNA, the CDR3 is TGTGCCAGCAGCTTTGGACCCAGGACAGCGAACACTGAAGCTTTCTTT. Residues: CASSFGPRTANTEAFF.

The chain employs TRBV5-1 and TRBJ1-4; 7 bases fit TRBD1. V was pared by 3 bases and J by 6 bases, with 8 bases of the junction left unmatched. Germline V gene lookup returns CDR1 SGHRS and CDR2 YFSETQ. The length of the CDR3 is 15 residues. The CDR3 loop is CASSSGQVWDEKLFF. The DNA for the CDR3 is TGCGCCAGCAGCTCAGGACAGGTGTGGGATGAAAAACTGTTTTTT.

The chain combines TRBV7-8 with TRBJ2-7, with D uncertain. The germline V gene encodes CDR1 SGHVS and CDR2 FQNEAQ. V lost 5 bases and J 0 bases, leaving 5 bases between the germline ends. This CDR3 comprises 12 residues. The CDR3 nucleotides read TGTGCCAGCAGCGGCCCCTCCTACGAGCAGTACTTC. This sequence encodes CASSGPSYEQYF.

The rearrangement joins TRBV19 to TRBJ2-3; D gene uncertain. The germline V gene has CDR1 LNHDA and CDR2 SQIVND (reference sequence). The CDR3 is made up of 14 amino acids. Trimming stripped 3 bases from V and 4 bases from J, with 11 bases between. CDR3 DNA sequence: TGTGCCAGTAGTATGTCCTCATCAGCAGATACGCAGTATTTT. Amino acid sequence: CASSMSSSADTQYF.